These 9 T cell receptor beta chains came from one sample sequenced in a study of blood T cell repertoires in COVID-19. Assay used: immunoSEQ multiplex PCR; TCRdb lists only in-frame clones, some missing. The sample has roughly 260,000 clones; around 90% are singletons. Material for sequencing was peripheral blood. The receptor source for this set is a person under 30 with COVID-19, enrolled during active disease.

CDR3 sequence reads: CASSPLGQGFSGNTIYF. As DNA, the CDR3 is TGCGCCAGCAGCCCCCTCGGACAGGGTTTCTCTGGAAACACCATATATTTT. The chain has TRBV4-1 and TRBJ1-3; 8 positions match TRBD1. The germline V gene encodes CDR1 MGHRA and CDR2 YSYEKL. Trimming cost V 4 bases and J 0 bases; bases outside gene matches: 8. The CDR3 runs to 17 residues.

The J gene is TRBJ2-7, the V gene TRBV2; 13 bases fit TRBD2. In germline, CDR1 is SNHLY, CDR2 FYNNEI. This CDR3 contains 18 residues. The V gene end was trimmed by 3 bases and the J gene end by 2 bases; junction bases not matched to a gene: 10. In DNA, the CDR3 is TGTGCCAGCAGTGAGCAAGGACTAGCGGGAGTGGTCGCCTACGAGCAGTACTTC. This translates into CASSEQGLAGVVAYEQYF.

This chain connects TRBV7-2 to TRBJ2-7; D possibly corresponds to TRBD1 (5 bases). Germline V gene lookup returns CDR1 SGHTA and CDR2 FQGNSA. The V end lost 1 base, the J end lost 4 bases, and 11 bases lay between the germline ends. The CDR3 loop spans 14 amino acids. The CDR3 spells CASSLGGAIYEQYF. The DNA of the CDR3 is TGTGCCAGCAGCTTAGGGGGCGCGATATACGAGCAGTACTTC.

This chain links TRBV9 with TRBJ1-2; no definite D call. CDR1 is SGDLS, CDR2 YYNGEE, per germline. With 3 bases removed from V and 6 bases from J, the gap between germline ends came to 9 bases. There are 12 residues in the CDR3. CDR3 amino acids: CASSATSNGYTF. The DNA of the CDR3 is TGTGCCAGCAGCGCAACTTCGAATGGCTACACCTTC.

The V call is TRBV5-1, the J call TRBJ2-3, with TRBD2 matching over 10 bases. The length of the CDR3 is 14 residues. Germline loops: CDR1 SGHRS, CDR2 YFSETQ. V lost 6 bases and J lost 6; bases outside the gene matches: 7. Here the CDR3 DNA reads TGCGCCAGCACCTTAGCGGGAGGCCTTGATACGCAGTATTTT. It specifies CASTLAGGLDTQYF.

The CDR3 region has the DNA TGTGCCAGCAGCCGCGGTTCTAGCGGCTACAATGAGCAGTTCTTC. This sequence encodes CASSRGSSGYNEQFF. V usage is TRBV5-5 and J usage is TRBJ2-1; 7 nucleotides agree with TRBD2. V shed 4 bases, J shed 3 bases, and the junction held 7 bases outside the gene matches. The CDR3 length is 15 residues. CDR1 is SGHKS, CDR2 YYEKEE, per germline (reference sequence).

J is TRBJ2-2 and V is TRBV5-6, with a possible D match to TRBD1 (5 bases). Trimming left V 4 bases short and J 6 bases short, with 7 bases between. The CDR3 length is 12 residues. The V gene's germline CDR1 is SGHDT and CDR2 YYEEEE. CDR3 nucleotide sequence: TGTGCCAGCAGCCCAGGGTCCGGGGAGCTGTTTTTT. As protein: CASSPGSGELFF.

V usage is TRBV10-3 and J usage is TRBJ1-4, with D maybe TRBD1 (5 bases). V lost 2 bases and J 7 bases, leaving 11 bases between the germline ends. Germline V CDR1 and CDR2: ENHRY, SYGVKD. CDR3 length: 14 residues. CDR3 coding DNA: TGTGCCATCAGTGAGGGGGCTAGGGTTGAAAAACTGTTTTTT. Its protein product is CAISEGARVEKLFF.

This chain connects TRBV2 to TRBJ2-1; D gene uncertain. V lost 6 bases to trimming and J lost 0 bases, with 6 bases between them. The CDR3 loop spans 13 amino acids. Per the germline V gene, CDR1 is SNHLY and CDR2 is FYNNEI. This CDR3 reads CASSPSSYNEQFF. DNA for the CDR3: TGTGCCAGCAGCCCGAGCTCCTACAATGAGCAGTTCTTC.